The next 32 T cell receptor beta chains were all read from a single sample in a study of response to subunit inactivated influenza vaccine. A single record per CDR3 protein comes from TCRdb applying MiXCR to the RT-PCR reads. The table lists about 650,000 distinct CDR3 sequences, 14% of them singletons. The sample was PBMCs from blood, taken approximately 15 days before vaccination. All receptors come from a man in his fifties who received an inactivated influenza vaccine.

This clonotype was counted only a few times. The chain is built from TRBV6-2 or TRBV6-3 and TRBJ2-1; 7 bases map to TRBD1. Germline V gene data show CDR1 as MNHEY and CDR2 as SVGEGT. V shed 4 bases, J shed 6 bases, and the junction held 9 bases outside the gene matches. The CDR3 loop spans 15 amino acids. DNA of the CDR3: TGTGCCAGCAGTTTACGACAGGGTCGGGGCAATGAGCAGTTCTTC. It codes for CASSLRQGRGNEQFF.

This rearrangement joins TRBV4-1 to TRBJ1-2, with D hard to call. Trimming cost V 0 bases and J 6 bases, with 5 bases left between them. This CDR3 is 12 amino acids long. Germline V gene lookup returns CDR1 MGHRA and CDR2 YSYEKL. CDR3 DNA: TGCGCCAGCAGCCAAGAGGAAGATGGCTACACCTTC. Its protein is CASSQEEDGYTF.

This chain uses TRBV19 with TRBJ1-5; D is uncertain. The length of the CDR3 is 13 residues. CDR1 and CDR2 (germline): LNHDA, SQIVND (reference sequence). With 1 base removed from V and 4 bases from J, the gap between germline ends came to 5 bases. The CDR3 spells CASSIAENQPQHF. The CDR3 nucleotides read TGTGCCAGTAGTATAGCAGAGAATCAGCCCCAGCATTTT.

The chain links TRBV5-1 to TRBJ2-3; 11 bases are shared with TRBD2. Germline CDR1 SGHRS, CDR2 YFSETQ. This CDR3 has 16 amino acids. After removal of 4 bases from V and 0 bases from J, the junction contained 4 bases not matched to a gene. The CDR3 sequence is CASSNSGGVSTDTQYF. CDR3 nucleotides: TGCGCCAGCAGCAATAGCGGGGGGGTGAGCACAGATACGCAGTATTTT. Based on the CDR3 plus reference TRBV5-1 and TRBJ2-3, the full variable domain is KAGVTQTPRYLIKTRGQQVTLSCSPISGHRSVSWYQQTPGQGLQFLFEYFSETQRNKGNFPGRFSGRQFSNSRSEMNVSTLELGDSALYLCASSNSGGVSTDTQYFGPGTRLTVL.

This clonotype was seen repeatedly, ten times or more. The chain couples TRBV7-2 to TRBJ1-6; the D is unclear. This CDR3 has 13 residues. Between the trimmed V and J ends, which lost 1 base and 10 bases, there was a span of 8 bases. Per the germline V gene, CDR1 is SGHTA and CDR2 is FQGNSA. The CDR3 DNA follows: TGTGCCAGCAGCTTAGAATTTGGGTCACCCCTCCACTTT. This encodes CASSLEFGSPLHF.

This chain links TRBV6-1 with TRBJ2-7; 7 nucleotides match TRBD2. CDR3 length: 14 residues. Germline lookup yields CDR1 MNHNS and CDR2 SASEGT. V was clipped by 5 bases and J by 0 bases; unmatched bases: 4. CDR3 residues: CASSQGTTSYEQYF. CDR3 nucleotides: TGTGCCAGCAGTCAAGGGACTACCTCCTACGAGCAGTACTTC.

The CDR3, as DNA: TGTGCCAGCAGGCCCTGGGATTCGCGGGGAGAGACCCAGTACTTC. It translates to CASRPWDSRGETQYF. The rearrangement links TRBV12-3 or TRBV12-4 to TRBJ2-5; possibly TRBD2 for D (6 bases). This CDR3 spans 15 amino acids. The ends were cut back, 6 bases at V and 4 bases at J, with 18 bases in the middle.

This clonotype was seen repeatedly, ten times or more. The CDR3 DNA is TGTGCCAGCAGTTTAGGGACGTTGGGTGGAGAGACCCAGTACTTC. Translated: CASSLGTLGGETQYF. The rearrangement joins TRBV12-3 or TRBV12-4 to TRBJ2-5; unclear D gene. This CDR3 contains 15 residues. V was cut by 1 base and J by 4 bases, with 13 bases left in between.

The V and J genes are TRBV4-3 and TRBJ2-3; 7 nucleotides align to TRBD2. This CDR3 comprises 14 residues. CDR1 and CDR2 (germline): LGHNA, YSLEER. The V segment lost 3 bases and the J segment 7 bases; nucleotides outside the gene matches: 7. The CDR3 DNA reads as TGCGCCAGCAGCCAGGGACTACCGACACATACGCAGTATTTT. Protein product: CASSQGLPTHTQYF.

V is TRBV6-1 and J is TRBJ2-1; tentatively, D is TRBD2 (6 bases). This CDR3 is 14 amino acids long. Germline V gene sequence: CDR1 MNHNS, CDR2 SASEGT. Trimming took 6 bases from V and 7 from J, leaving 16 bases between them. The CDR3, as DNA: TGTGCCAGCAGAGATTGGGGGGAGCATAATGAGCAGTTCTTC. Translation: CASRDWGEHNEQFF.

The V and J genes are TRBV3-1 and TRBJ2-1, with a possible D match to TRBD2 (6 bases). Germline lookup yields CDR1 LGHDT and CDR2 YNNKEL (reference sequence). Trimming took off 1 base at V and 0 bases at J, with 10 bases between the two ends. The CDR3 length is 16 residues. Here the CDR3 DNA reads TGTGCCAGCAGCCAAGCCGGGGGATACTCCTACAATGAGCAGTTCTTC. It encodes CASSQAGGYSYNEQFF.

Many counts were recorded for this clonotype. The chain couples TRBV12-3 or TRBV12-4 to TRBJ2-1, with 7 bases fitting TRBD2. CDR3 size: 15 residues. V lost 2 bases and J lost 3; bases outside the gene matches: 4. The CDR3 protein is CASSLWRGNYNEQFF. In DNA, the CDR3 is TGTGCCAGCAGTTTATGGCGGGGGAACTACAATGAGCAGTTCTTC.

J is TRBJ2-7 and V is TRBV18; D gene ambiguous. CDR3 length equals 15 residues. The V and J ends lost 3 bases and 2 bases respectively, with 14 bases between them. Germline V gene data show CDR1 as KGHSH and CDR2 as LQKENI. CDR3 in DNA: TGTGCCAGCTCACCCCAGACAATGACCCCCTACGAGCAGTACTTC. Translation gives CASSPQTMTPYEQYF.

As regards this clonotype: A much larger clone is a single base away; this may be a read error. The rearrangement joins TRBV2 to TRBJ2-1; unclear D gene. Deletions cut 9 bases from V and 9 bases from J, with 21 bases between. The V gene's germline CDR1 is SNHLY and CDR2 FYNNEI. The CDR3 length is 14 residues. CDR3: CARRSEGRWSEQFF. Written as DNA, the CDR3 is TGTGCCAGGAGGTCCGAAGGTCGATGGAGTGAGCAGTTCTTC. Based on the CDR3 plus reference TRBV2 and TRBJ2-1, the full variable domain is EPEVTQTPSHQVTQMGQEVILRCVPISNHLYFYWYRQILGQKVEFLVSFYNNEISEKSEIFDDQFSVERPDGSNFTLKIRSTKLEDSAMYFCARRSEGRWSEQFFGPGTRLTVL.

There are many counts of this clonotype. This chain uses TRBV27 with TRBJ2-1; D call uncertain. CDR1 is MNHEY, CDR2 SMNVEV, per germline (reference sequence). V was shortened by 6 bases and J by 6 bases, with 18 bases between the two germline ends. The CDR3 loop spans 15 amino acids. CDR3 in DNA: TGTGCCAGCAGCTCTACATTGATGGCTCCCAATGAGCAGTTCTTC. Amino acids: CASSSTLMAPNEQFF.

This clonotype has a count of ten or more. V gene TRBV24-1 combines with J gene TRBJ1-5, with 7 bases that match TRBD1. The CDR3 has 17 residues. In germline, CDR1 is KGHDR, CDR2 SFDVKD. The trim removed 7 bases at V and 4 bases at J, leaving 15 bases unmatched. The CDR3 sequence is CATRSRRGQDQNQPQHF. The DNA of the CDR3 is TGTGCCACCAGGAGCAGAAGAGGACAGGACCAGAATCAGCCCCAGCATTTT.

The sample holds a few counts of this clonotype. The gene calls are TRBV9 and TRBJ2-2; D unclear. V lost 0 bases to trimming and J lost 4 bases, with 13 bases between them. Looked up from germline, CDR1 is SGDLS and CDR2 is YYNGEE. The CDR3 runs 16 residues. CDR3 residues: CASSVAGKAVTGELFF. The CDR3 nucleotides read TGTGCCAGCAGCGTAGCTGGGAAGGCGGTCACCGGGGAGCTGTTTTTT.

This clonotype showed up just a few times. V and J are TRBV5-6 and TRBJ1-1; possibly TRBD1 for D (6 bases). The V end lost 0 bases, the J end lost 1 base, and 19 bases lay between the germline ends. This CDR3 is 18 amino acids long. Germline V CDR1 and CDR2: SGHDT, YYEEEE. The CDR3 coding sequence is TGTGCCAGCAGCTTGGAGAGGGCGTTTCCAGGGGCGAACACTGAAGCTTTCTTT. Protein: CASSLERAFPGANTEAFF.

The rearrangement links TRBV7-2 to TRBJ1-3; TRBD1 is a possible D gene (5 bases). Germline V lookup: CDR1 SGHTA, CDR2 FQGNSA. The CDR3 spans 14 residues. The V gene lost 5 bases and the J gene lost 3 bases, with 11 bases spanning the gap. The CDR3 reads CASSATVVGNTIYF. As DNA, the CDR3 is TGTGCCAGCAGCGCGACAGTGGTTGGAAACACCATATATTTT.

This chain links TRBV30 with TRBJ2-5; D not resolved. From germline, CDR1 is GTSNPN and CDR2 SVGIG (reference sequence). V was pared by 7 bases and J by 0 bases, with 9 bases between. The CDR3 length is 12 residues. CDR3 region: CALEVYQETQYF. In DNA form, the CDR3 reads TGTGCCTTAGAGGTGTACCAAGAGACCCAGTACTTC.

This clonotype was counted many times. DNA of the CDR3: TGTGCCAGCAGTTTATTAGGGACTCCTTCCACCGGGGAGCTGTTTTTT. It specifies CASSLLGTPSTGELFF. The chain couples TRBV27 to TRBJ2-2; TRBD2 is a possible D gene (6 bases). This CDR3 region has 16 residues. Germline CDR1 and CDR2: MNHEY and SMNVEV (reference sequence). V lost 1 base, J lost 4 bases, and 13 bases lay in between.

This clonotype was detected ten times or more. The chain joins TRBV15 to TRBJ1-1, with 10 positions matching TRBD1. V gave up 3 bases and J gave up 4 bases; unmatched junction bases: 2. The germline CDR1 and CDR2 sequences are LNHNV and YYDKDF (reference sequence). There are 14 residues in the CDR3. CDR3: CATSRTGGFTEAFF. DNA of the CDR3: TGTGCCACCAGCAGGACAGGGGGCTTCACTGAAGCTTTCTTT.

With regard to this clonotype: Sequence at one end of the junction differs from germline and may be a read error. The chain joins TRBV7-7 to TRBJ2-5, with 7 nucleotides matching TRBD1. Looked up from germline, CDR1 is SSHAT and CDR2 is FNYEAQ (reference sequence). The CDR3 extends over 15 amino acids. This CDR3 is CASSLTTGQGETQYF. In DNA, the CDR3 is TGTGCTAGCAGCCTTACGACAGGGCAGGGAGAGACCCAGTACTTC.

The CDR3 DNA is TGCAGCGTTCGCGACCCGGCGGGGGAGCAGTTCTTC. Protein product: CSVRDPAGEQFF. The chain carries TRBV29-1 and TRBJ2-1; D might be TRBD2 (6 bases). Trimming pared 5 bases from V and 10 bases from J, leaving 15 bases between. The CDR3 runs to 12 residues. The V gene's germline CDR1 is SQVTM and CDR2 ANQGSEA.

This chain uses TRBV2 with TRBJ2-3; TRBD2 might be the D (5 bases). The CDR3 runs 15 residues. Germline V gene sequence: CDR1 SNHLY, CDR2 FYNNEI. Trimming stripped 1 base from V and 7 bases from J, with 15 bases between. CDR3 protein: CASSEVGEWGNTQYF. DNA for the CDR3: TGTGCCAGCAGTGAAGTCGGGGAGTGGGGAAATACGCAGTATTTT.

This clonotype was seen repeatedly, ten times or more. The chain recombines TRBV11-2 with TRBJ2-2; 8 bases match TRBD2. The V and J ends lost 5 bases and 2 bases, in that order; junction bases with no gene match: 4. This CDR3 is built from 15 residues. The V gene's germline CDR1 is SGHAT and CDR2 FQNNGV. The CDR3 bases are TGTGCCAGCAGCCGCGCGGGGGGAAACACCGGGGAGCTGTTTTTT. This gives the protein CASSRAGGNTGELFF.

The rearrangement uses TRBV12-3 or TRBV12-4 and TRBJ2-3; 8 bases match TRBD2. The length of the CDR3 is 20 residues. Trimming removed 3 bases from V and 6 bases from J; junction bases left unmatched: 23. This CDR3 reads CASSLIERKPGGPRRDTQYF. In DNA, the CDR3 is TGTGCCAGCAGTTTGATTGAGCGAAAGCCGGGGGGGCCGAGGAGGGATACGCAGTATTTT.

The sample holds many counts of this clonotype. V and J are TRBV27 and TRBJ2-2; D gene unclear. This CDR3 has 13 residues. Trimming shortened V by 1 base and J by 4 bases, and 4 bases separated the two germline ends. Germline-derived CDR1 and CDR2 are MNHEY and SMNVEV (reference sequence). The CDR3 DNA follows: TGTGCCAGCAGTTTATTAGGCACCGGGGAGCTGTTTTTT. It encodes CASSLLGTGELFF.

This clonotype was observed a few times. V usage is TRBV20-1 and J usage is TRBJ2-7, with D possibly matching TRBD1 (5 bases). V gave up 6 bases and J gave up 5 bases, with 17 bases separating them. This CDR3 comprises 13 residues. Germline lookup yields CDR1 DFQATT and CDR2 SNEGSKA (reference sequence). The CDR3 protein is CSANAPGFHEQYF. CDR3 DNA: TGCAGTGCAAACGCACCAGGGTTCCACGAGCAGTACTTC.

The CDR3 DNA reads as TGTGCCAGCAGCACCTCCCCTGGGGGGGCGGCTTACAATGAGCAGTTCTTC. This encodes CASSTSPGGAAYNEQFF. The rearrangement links TRBV7-9 to TRBJ2-1, with D perhaps TRBD2 (7 bases). CDR3 length: 17 residues. Per the germline V gene, CDR1 is SEHNR and CDR2 is FQNEAQ (reference sequence). The germline V and J ends were trimmed by 5 bases and 4 bases, with 21 bases remaining between them.

This sequence joins TRBV11-2 and TRBJ2-7; D gene ambiguous. Trimming cost V 0 bases and J 4 bases, with 16 bases left between them. The germline V gene encodes CDR1 SGHAT and CDR2 FQNNGV. The length of the CDR3 is 16 residues. CDR3 DNA: TGTGCCAGCAGCTTAGAACGTACACCCTCCCCTTACGAGCAGTACTTC. Its translation: CASSLERTPSPYEQYF. The variable domain in full, completed from reference TRBV11-2 and TRBJ2-7, reads EAGVAQSPRYKIIEKRQSVAFWCNPISGHATLYWYQQILGQGPKLLIQFQNNGVVDDSQLPKDRFSAERLKGVDSTLKIQPAKLEDSAVYLCASSLERTPSPYEQYFGPGTRLTVT.

V and J are TRBV29-1 and TRBJ1-2; D gene uncertain. The CDR3 is 11 residues long. The V gene's germline CDR1 is SQVTM and CDR2 ANQGSEA. V lost 4 bases to trimming and J lost 4 bases, with 7 bases between them. CDR3 nucleotides: TGCAGCGTTGGATTTCCCTATGGCTACACCTTC. Its protein product is CSVGFPYGYTF.